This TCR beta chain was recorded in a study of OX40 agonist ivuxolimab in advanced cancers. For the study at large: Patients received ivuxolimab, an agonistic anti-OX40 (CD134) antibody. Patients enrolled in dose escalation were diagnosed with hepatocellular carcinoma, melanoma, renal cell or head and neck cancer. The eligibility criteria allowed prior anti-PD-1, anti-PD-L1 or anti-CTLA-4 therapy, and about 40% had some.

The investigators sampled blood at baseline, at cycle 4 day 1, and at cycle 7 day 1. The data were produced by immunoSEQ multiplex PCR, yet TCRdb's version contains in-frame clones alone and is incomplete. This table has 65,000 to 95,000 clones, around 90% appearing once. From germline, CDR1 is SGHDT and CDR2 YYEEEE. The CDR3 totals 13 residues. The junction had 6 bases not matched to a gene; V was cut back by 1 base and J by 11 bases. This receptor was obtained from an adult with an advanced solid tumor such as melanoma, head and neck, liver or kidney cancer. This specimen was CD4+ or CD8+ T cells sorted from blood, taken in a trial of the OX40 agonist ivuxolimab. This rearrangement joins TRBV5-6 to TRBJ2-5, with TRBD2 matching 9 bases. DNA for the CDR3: TGTGCCAGCAGCTTGTTAGCGGGGGTTCGACAGTACTTC. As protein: CASSLLAGVRQYF.